The entry below describes one TCR beta chain. The antigen is unknown. The data were obtained in a study of cytomegalovirus exposure and HLA in healthy donors. At the level of the study: The study's early data release held roughly 91 million unique TCRs from HLA-typed donors.

The study ran its PCR with 60 Vbeta and 13 Jbeta primers. Only in-frame clones appear in the TCRdb table, and some are missing; sequencing was by immunoSEQ multiplex PCR. The repertoire has 95,000 to 100,000 clones, 75% of them found once; the top ten carry about 10%. Study conclusions and caveats: DRB1 had the most TCR associations and HLA-C the fewest, a later analysis found, with rates varying by HLA locus.

Trimming shortened V by 4 bases and J by 2 bases, and 12 bases separated the two germline ends. In germline, CDR1 is SGDLS, CDR2 YYNGEE. The CDR3 has 14 amino acids. This TCR came from a man aged 50 or older in good health and CMV-seronegative. This chain joins TRBV9 and TRBJ1-2; possibly TRBD1 for D (6 bases). The sequencing sample was made of PBMCs. This CDR3 is CASSIQGRNYGYTF. The CDR3 bases are TGTGCCAGCAGCATACAGGGACGGAACTATGGCTACACCTTC.